The clone carrying this TCR beta chain is judged medium-sized. Its antigen is still unknown. Reverse transcription used 450 to 550 ng RNA and constant-region primers for alpha and beta. Each of the alpha and beta chains got its own library through chain-specific third strand synthesis with indices. Second strand DNA was synthesized using a primer at the SP2 site. TCRdb reprocessed the 5' RACE reads via MiXCR and lists one record per CDR3 protein. The data hold roughly 17,000 distinct CDR3 sequences, with 5% to 6.5% observed a single time. The sample comes from a study of HIV-infected patients and healthy controls. Study-wide findings and caveats: Size-matching overweighted rare events from HIV-infected data when comparing patients with controls. Compared with untreated HIV+ repertoires, healthy controls showed roughly threefold more distinct CDR3s and higher Shannon diversity.

Whole blood was used without fractionation, so all unsorted peripheral T cells were included. The CDR3 extends over 15 amino acids. The germline V gene has CDR1 LGHDT and CDR2 YNNKEL (reference sequence). The V gene lost 2 bases and the J gene lost 1 base, with 11 bases spanning the gap. The chain has TRBV3-1 and TRBJ2-5, with D possibly TRBD1 on 5 matching bases. The source is an adult in good health. Sequenced material: blood. The CDR3 protein is CASSQYSRAQETQYF. CDR3 coding DNA: TGTGCCAGCAGCCAATATTCCAGGGCCCAAGAGACCCAGTACTTC.